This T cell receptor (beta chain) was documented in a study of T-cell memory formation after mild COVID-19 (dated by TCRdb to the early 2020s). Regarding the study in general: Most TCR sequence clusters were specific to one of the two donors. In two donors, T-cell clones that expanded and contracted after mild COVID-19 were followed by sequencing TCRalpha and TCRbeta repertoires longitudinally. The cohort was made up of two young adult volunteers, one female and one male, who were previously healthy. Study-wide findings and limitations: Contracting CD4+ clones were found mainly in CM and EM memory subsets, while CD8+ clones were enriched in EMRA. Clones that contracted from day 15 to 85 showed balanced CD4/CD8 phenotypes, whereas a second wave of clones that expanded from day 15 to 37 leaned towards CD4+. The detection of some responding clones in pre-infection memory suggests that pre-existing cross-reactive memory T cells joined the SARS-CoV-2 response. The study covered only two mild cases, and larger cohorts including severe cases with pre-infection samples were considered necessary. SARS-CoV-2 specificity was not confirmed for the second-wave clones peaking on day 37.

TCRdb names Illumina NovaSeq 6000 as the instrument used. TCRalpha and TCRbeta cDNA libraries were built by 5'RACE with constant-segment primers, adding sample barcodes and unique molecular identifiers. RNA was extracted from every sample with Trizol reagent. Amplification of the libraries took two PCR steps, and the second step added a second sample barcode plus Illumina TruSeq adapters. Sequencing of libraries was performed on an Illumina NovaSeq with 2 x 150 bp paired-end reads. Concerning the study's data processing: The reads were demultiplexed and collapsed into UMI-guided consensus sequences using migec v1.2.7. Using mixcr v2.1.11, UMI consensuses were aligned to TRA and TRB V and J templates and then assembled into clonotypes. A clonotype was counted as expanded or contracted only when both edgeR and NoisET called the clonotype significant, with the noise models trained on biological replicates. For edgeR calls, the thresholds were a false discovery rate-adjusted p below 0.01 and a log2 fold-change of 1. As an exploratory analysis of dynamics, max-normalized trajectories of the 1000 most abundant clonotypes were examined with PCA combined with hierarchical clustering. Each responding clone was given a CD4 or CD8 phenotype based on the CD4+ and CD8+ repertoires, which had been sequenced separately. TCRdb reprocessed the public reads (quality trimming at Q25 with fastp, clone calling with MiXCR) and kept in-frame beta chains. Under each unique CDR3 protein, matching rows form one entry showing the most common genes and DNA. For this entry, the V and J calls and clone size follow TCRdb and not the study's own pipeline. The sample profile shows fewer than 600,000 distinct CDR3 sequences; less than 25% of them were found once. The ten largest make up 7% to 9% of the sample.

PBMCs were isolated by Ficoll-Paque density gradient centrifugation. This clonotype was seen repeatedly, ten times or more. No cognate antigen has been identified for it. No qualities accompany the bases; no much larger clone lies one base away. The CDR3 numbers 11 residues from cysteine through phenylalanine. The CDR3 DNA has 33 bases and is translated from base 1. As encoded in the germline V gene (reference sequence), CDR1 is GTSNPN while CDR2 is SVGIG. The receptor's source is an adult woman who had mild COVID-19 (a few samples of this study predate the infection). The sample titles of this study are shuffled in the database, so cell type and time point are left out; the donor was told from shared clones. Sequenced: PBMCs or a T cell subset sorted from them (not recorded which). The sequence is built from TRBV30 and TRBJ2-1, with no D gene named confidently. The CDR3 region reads CAFKDNHEQFF. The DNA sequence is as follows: TGTGCGTTTAAAGATAACCATGAGCAGTTCTTC.